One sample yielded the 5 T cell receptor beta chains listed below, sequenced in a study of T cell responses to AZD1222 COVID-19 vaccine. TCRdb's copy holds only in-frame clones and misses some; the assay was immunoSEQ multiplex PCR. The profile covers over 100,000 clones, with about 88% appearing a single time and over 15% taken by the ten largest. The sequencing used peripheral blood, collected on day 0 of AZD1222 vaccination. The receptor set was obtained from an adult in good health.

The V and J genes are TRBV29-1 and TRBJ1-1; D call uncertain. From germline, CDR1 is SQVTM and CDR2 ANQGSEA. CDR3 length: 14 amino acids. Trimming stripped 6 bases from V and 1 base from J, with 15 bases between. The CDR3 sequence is CSVRFDRRNTEAFF. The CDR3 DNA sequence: TGCAGCGTGAGATTCGACCGGAGGAACACTGAAGCTTTCTTT. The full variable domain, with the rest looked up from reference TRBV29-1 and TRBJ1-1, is SAVISQKPSRDICQRGTSLTIQCQVDSQVTMMFWYRQQPGQSLTLIATANQGSEATYESGFVIDKFPISRPNLTFSTLTVSNMSPEDSSIYLCSVRFDRRNTEAFFGQGTRLTVV.

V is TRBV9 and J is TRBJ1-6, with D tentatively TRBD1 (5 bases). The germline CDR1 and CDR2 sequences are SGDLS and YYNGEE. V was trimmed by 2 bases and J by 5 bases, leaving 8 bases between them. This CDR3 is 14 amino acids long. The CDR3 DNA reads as TGTGCCAGCAGCGTGGGGCAGCATAATTCACCCCTCCACTTT. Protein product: CASSVGQHNSPLHF.

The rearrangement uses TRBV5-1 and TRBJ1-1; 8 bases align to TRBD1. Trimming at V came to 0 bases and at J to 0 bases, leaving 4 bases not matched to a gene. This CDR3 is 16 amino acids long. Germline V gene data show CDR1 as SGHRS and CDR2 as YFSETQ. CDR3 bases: TGCGCCAGCAGCTTGGGTCCACAGGGGGTGAACACTGAAGCTTTCTTT. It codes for CASSLGPQGVNTEAFF.

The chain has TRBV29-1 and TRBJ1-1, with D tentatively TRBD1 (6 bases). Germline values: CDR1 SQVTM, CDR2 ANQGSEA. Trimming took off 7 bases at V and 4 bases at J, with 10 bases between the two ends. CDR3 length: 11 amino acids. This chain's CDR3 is CSGGATTEAFF. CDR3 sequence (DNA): TGCAGCGGGGGGGCTACCACTGAAGCTTTCTTT.

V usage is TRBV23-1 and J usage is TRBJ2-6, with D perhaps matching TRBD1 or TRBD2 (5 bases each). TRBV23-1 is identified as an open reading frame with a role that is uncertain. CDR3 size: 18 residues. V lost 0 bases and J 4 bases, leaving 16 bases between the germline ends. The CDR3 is CASSQSPGPRLGANVLTF. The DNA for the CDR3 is TGCGCCAGCAGTCAATCCCCGGGACCCCGGTTAGGGGCCAACGTCCTGACTTTC.